This T cell receptor (beta chain) emerged from a study of shared clonotypes between healthy human individuals (TCRdb year 2020). Context from the whole study: The cohort included three men and a couple of women between 18 and 49 years of age. The study deeply sequenced blood TCR repertoires of five healthy adults to estimate repertoire size and the extent of clonotype sharing between individuals. Per donor, three plates each were used for CD4 naive and CD4 memory, two for CD8 naive, and one for CD8 memory. Leukapheresis yielded between about 0.85 and 10 billion PBMCs per donor. To increase sequencing depth and limit assay-specific biases, different laboratories used diverse techniques to prepare libraries and sequence TCR repertoires.

In this sample, this clone turned up once. The target of this receptor is not known. Nothing much larger sits one base from this clone, and base qualities are not available. The donors were healthy, HIV-negative adults with no recently reported acute infections or vaccinations. Only Caucasian adults living in Nashville, Tennessee, USA were represented among the donors. CD4+ T cells were enriched by magnetic negative selection, after which naive cells were positively selected on CD45RA and the negative fraction was taken as the memory subset. Blood was obtained by leukapheresis, after which PBMCs were separated by Ficoll-Histopaque density gradient centrifugation and cryopreserved in liquid nitrogen vapor phase. Analytical flow cytometry was used to check the purity and quantity of every magnetically sorted T cell population. From each sorted fraction, genomic DNA was isolated and quantified by UV absorbance on a Nanodrop 2000c.

What the study reported, not specific to this receptor: Because the study included only a small number of donors, the genetic and exposure-history diversity represented was limited. Based on pairwise subsampling, the degree of clonotype sharing among donors was expected to be affected by sequencing depth. Clonotypes shared by all four sorted-subset donors showed higher generation probabilities than non-shared clonotypes. Estimated clonotype richness was generally larger for naive than for memory subsets. Incomplete sequencing was indicated by rarefaction of sorted-subset datasets, despite the large sequencing depth. Only blood was sampled, and tissue TCR repertoires likely differ from those in blood. Sharing across several donors was observed for roughly 5.4% of naive CD4, 3% to 4% of naive CD8, 2% to 2.5% of memory CD4, and around 0.42% of memory CD8 clonotypes.

Reading the germline V gene gives CDR1 SGDLS and CDR2 YYNGEE. V ends up 0 bases short and J 8 bases short, with an unmatched junction base count of 7. The CDR3 has 16 amino acids, counting the end cysteine and phenylalanine. The kept DNA is CDR3 alone, 48 bases in frame from the first base. TCR CDR3 regions were amplified from genomic DNA by multiplex PCR using the deep immunoSEQ assay. Extracted genomic DNA from each cell subset was distributed evenly across all wells of several immunoSEQ 96-well plates, and each plate was treated as a replicate. Each replicate PCR for sorted subsets received roughly 0.2 ug genomic DNA, equal to some 32,000 T cell genomes. The purified libraries were quantified using a Qubit 3.0 fluorometer, sized with a Bioanalyzer 2100, and then quantified again using the KAPA Library Quantification kit. Every immunoSEQ 96-well plate was sequenced on a dedicated single-read 150-cycle Illumina NextSeq 550 flow cell. As for how the authors treated the data: Because the immunoSEQ output held only junctional sequences and lacked quality scores, the filtering could not match the filtering applied to full-length reads. To assign V/J genes and CDR3, sequences were annotated against IMGT germline references using PyIR, a Python wrapper for IgBLAST v1.9. Reads with weak V/J assignments (E-value above 1e-6), missing CDR3, stop codons, out-of-frame junctions, or ambiguous translated residues were removed. V3J clonotypes were defined as sequences sharing an identical inferred V gene, J gene, and CDR3 amino acid sequence. The percentage overlap between two repertoires was calculated by dividing the number of shared unique clonotypes by the size of the smaller repertoire. Richness of each repertoire was evaluated using RTK rarefaction, the Chao1 estimator, and Recon v2.1 estimates of unobserved clonotypes. Generation probabilities were computed with OLGA for all TCRbeta clonotypes obtained by the gDNA method from a few donors. TCRdb re-hosts the immuneACCESS table, in-frame sequences only. Its copies lack some clones; in the studies checked, an unresolved V gene accounts for under half of them, and the cause for the rest is not known. The V and J calls and clone size come from that table; D and trimming were worked out from the DNA. This sample comprises millions of clones, just over 90% of them detected only once. The top ten clonotypes cover 0.11% to 0.15% of the sample.

This chain joins TRBV9 to TRBJ2-1; 11 bases in the middle match TRBD2. The clonotype originates from a man in his late teens or twenties in good health. Input material: naive CD4+ T cells sorted from blood. The cell subset or site label on this specimen signifies: CD45RA+ positively selected. For the CDR3, the sequence is CASSVVDSGGVYEQFF. The sequenced DNA: TGTGCCAGCAGCGTAGTGGATAGCGGGGGGGTCTATGAGCAGTTCTTC.